Below, 11 T cell receptor beta chains from the same sample are listed, as sequenced in a study of blood T cell repertoires in COVID-19. Repertoires were generated with immunoSEQ multiplex PCR, while TCRdb's copy carries only in-frame clones and drops some. The table lists about 110,000 clones, under 75% of them singletons, with roughly 7.5% in the top ten. The sequenced sample was peripheral blood. These receptors all come from a woman aged 55-69 years with acute or convalescent COVID-19.

The rearrangement uses TRBV7-9 and TRBJ1-1; TRBD1 agrees at 8 bases. The germline gives CDR1 SEHNR, CDR2 FQNEAQ (reference sequence). Trimming took 5 bases from V and 6 from J; bases not matched to a gene: 5. The CDR3 extends over 13 amino acids. The CDR3 sequence: CASSTRTGSEAFF. In DNA, the CDR3 is TGTGCCAGCAGCACCCGGACAGGGTCTGAAGCTTTCTTT. Supplemented by reference TRBV7-9 and TRBJ1-1, the full variable domain reads DTGVSQNPRHKITKRGQNVTFRCDPISEHNRLYWYRQTLGQGPEFLTYFQNEAQLEKSRLLSDRFSAERPKGSFSTLEIQRTEQGDSAMYLCASSTRTGSEAFFGQGTRLTVV.

There are a few counts of this clone. The chain uses TRBV20-1 and TRBJ1-5, with D unclear. Germline loops: CDR1 DFQATT, CDR2 SNEGSKA (reference sequence). The CDR3 contains 15 residues. V was cut by 3 bases and J by 0 bases, with 12 bases left in between. The CDR3 DNA sequence: TGCAGTGCTAGTGAGCAGTTTTATAGCAATCAGCCCCAGCATTTT. It specifies CSASEQFYSNQPQHF.

This sequence joins TRBV5-1 and TRBJ1-4; 9 bases fit TRBD1. Germline-derived CDR1 and CDR2 are SGHRS and YFSETQ. The J segment lost 2 bases and the V segment lost 5 bases, leaving 4 bases of the junction unmatched. CDR3 size: 15 residues. The CDR3 spells CASRDDRGTNEKLFF. CDR3 in DNA: TGCGCCAGCAGGGATGACAGGGGGACTAATGAAAAACTGTTTTTT.

This clone was seen only a few times. The genes are TRBV18 and TRBJ2-7, with D perhaps matching TRBD1 (6 bases). Per the germline V gene, CDR1 is KGHSH and CDR2 is LQKENI. Trimming left V 3 bases short and J 0 bases short, with 15 bases between. The CDR3 length is 16 residues. The CDR3 is CASSPLRGTNSYEQYF. CDR3 nucleotide sequence: TGTGCCAGCTCACCGCTAAGGGGGACAAACTCCTACGAGCAGTACTTC. The variable domain in full, with the rest retrieved from reference TRBV18 and TRBJ2-7, is NAGVMQNPRHLVRRRGQEARLRCSPMKGHSHVYWYRQLPEEGLKFMVYLQKENIIDESGMPKERFSAEFPKEGPSILRIQQVVRGDSAAYFCASSPLRGTNSYEQYFGPGTRLTVT.

This rearrangement joins TRBV5-6 to TRBJ1-6, with 8 positions matching TRBD1. The trim removed 5 bases at V and 7 bases at J, leaving 8 bases unmatched. CDR1 is SGHDT, CDR2 YYEEEE, per germline. The CDR3 length is 15 residues. The CDR3 loop reads CASSLMGQVNSPLHF. DNA for the CDR3: TGTGCCAGCAGTCTAATGGGACAGGTGAATTCACCCCTCCACTTT. Full variable domain (outside the CDR3, taken from reference TRBV5-6 and TRBJ1-6): DAGVTQSPTHLIKTRGQQVTLRCSPKSGHDTVSWYQQALGQGPQFIFQYYEEEERQRGNFPDRFSGHQFPNYSSELNVNALLLGDSALYLCASSLMGQVNSPLHFGNGTRLTVT.

V and J are TRBV15 and TRBJ1-4; D gene unclear. Germline V gene lookup returns CDR1 LNHNV and CDR2 YYDKDF (reference sequence). This CDR3 is 14 amino acids long. V was shortened by 4 bases and J by 0 bases, with 6 bases between the two germline ends. CDR3 in DNA: TGTGCCACCAGCAATCCAGCAACTAATGAAAAACTGTTTTTT. This encodes CATSNPATNEKLFF. The full variable domain, completed using reference TRBV15 and TRBJ1-4, is DAMVIQNPRYQVTQFGKPVTLSCSQTLNHNVMYWYQQKSSQAPKLLFHYYDKDFNNEADTPDNFQSRRPNTSFCFLDIRSPGLGDTAMYLCATSNPATNEKLFFGSGTQLSVL.

The V and J genes are TRBV10-3 and TRBJ1-1, with TRBD1 as a possible D gene (6 bases). The CDR3 is made up of 14 amino acids. Trimming removed 8 bases from V and 0 bases from J, with 13 bases in between. Germline V gives CDR1 ENHRY, CDR2 SYGVKD. The CDR3 loop reads CAIPGGQMNTEAFF. CDR3 coding DNA: TGTGCCATCCCTGGCGGACAGATGAACACTGAAGCTTTCTTT.

As DNA, the CDR3 is TGTGCCAGCAGAAAACAGGGCGGTGGAAACACCATATATTTT. It codes for CASRKQGGGNTIYF. The gene calls are TRBV28 and TRBJ1-3; possible D gene TRBD1, 6 bases. Germline V gene lookup returns CDR1 MDHEN and CDR2 SYDVKM. This CDR3 contains 14 residues. V lost 6 bases and J 3 bases, leaving 12 bases between the germline ends.

This clone came up a few times. The chain joins TRBV5-1 to TRBJ2-1; TRBD1 is a possible D gene (5 bases). Trimming left V 2 bases short and J 7 bases short, with 13 bases between. This CDR3 spans 14 amino acids. From germline, CDR1 is SGHRS and CDR2 YFSETQ. The CDR3 sequence: CASSFQGSPNEQFF. The DNA for the CDR3 is TGCGCCAGCAGCTTTCAGGGATCCCCTAATGAGCAGTTCTTC.

The chain combines TRBV18 with TRBJ1-2; D is possibly TRBD1 (5 bases). The length of the CDR3 is 17 residues. Per the germline V gene, CDR1 is KGHSH and CDR2 is LQKENI. V lost 3 bases and J 4 bases, leaving 21 bases between the germline ends. In nucleotides, the CDR3 is TGTGCCAGCTCACCGACGAGTGGGGGGACGCCCATCTATGGCTACACCTTC. It codes for CASSPTSGGTPIYGYTF.

Details on this clone: Within the sample, other DNA sequences also encode this same CDR3. The rearrangement links TRBV7-3 to TRBJ1-1; the match to TRBD1 covers 10 bases. The CDR3 has 13 residues. After removal of 0 bases from V and 14 bases from J, the junction contained 6 bases not matched to a gene. The germline V gene has CDR1 SGHTA and CDR2 FQGTGA. This CDR3 reads CASSLTGQGEAFF. The DNA of the CDR3 is TGTGCCAGCAGCTTAACAGGACAGGGGGAGGCCTTCTTT.